Included here is one T cell receptor beta chain sequence, with context. Its antigen has not been determined. Per-base quality was not reported, and no clone a single base away is much larger than it. TCRdb shows the sequencer as Illumina HiSeq 2500. Quantitative 5'-RACE with molecular barcodes was the method used to prepare the TCR beta libraries. In the authors' own workflow: To identify disease-linked TCR variants, a new computational method was used, one built on a probabilistic model of VDJ rearrangement. TCRdb ran its own pipeline on the public reads, namely fastp trimming at Q25 and MiXCR clone calling, and kept in-frame beta chains. When rows share a CDR3 protein, they turn into one entry using the most common DNA and genes. These V and J calls are TCRdb output, not the study's own analysis. This sample gives hundreds of thousands of distinct CDR3 sequences in total; around 24% of them show up just once. Together, the top ten hold 6.6% of the sample.

This entry belongs to a study of CD8 T cells in ankylosing spondylitis (dated by TCRdb to about 2017). About the study as a whole: T cell receptor beta repertoires were profiled in healthy donors and ankylosing spondylitis patients so that disease-linked TCR variants could be found. In total, the full study cohort was made up of about 99 healthy donors and approximately 27 ankylosing spondylitis patients. Samples of peripheral blood were taken, and for ankylosing spondylitis patients, synovial fluid was collected as well. Points the paper makes about the study in general: Blood from ankylosing spondylitis patients appeared to be characterized by a TCR beta motif composed of about 8 highly homologous amino acid variants. Some motif variants were previously reported in synovial fluid and blood of reactive arthritis patients, suggesting common disease-initiation mechanisms. The disease-linked clones were reported to be significantly enriched in matched synovial fluid samples from ankylosing spondylitis patients. In peripheral blood, the disease-linked clones were found at relatively low frequencies and had a CD8+ phenotype.

The clonotype comes from a male donor with ankylosing spondylitis or in good health (not recorded which). The sample was blood, either unsorted or a sorted T cell fraction (not recorded which).

The DNA is as follows: TGTGCCAGCAGCTTGACTGGGGCCAACGTCCTGACTTTC. Its amino acids are CASSLTGANVLTF. The sequence joins TRBV5-6 to TRBJ2-6; the D gene is not confidently resolved. V is pared back by 1 base and J by 2 bases, with 1 base lying between the germline termini. The CDR3, from cysteine to phenylalanine, totals 13 residues. Of the read, only the CDR3 DNA is kept; its 39 bases are in frame from base 1. In the germline V gene, CDR1 corresponds to SGHDT and CDR2 to YYEEEE.